Listed below are T cell receptor beta chains from one sample, sequenced in a study of T cells in Graves' hyperthyroidism and ophthalmopathy. MiXCR, run by TCRdb on the multiplex PCR reads, gives a single entry per CDR3 protein. Here the sample spans about 300,000 distinct CDR3 sequences, 20% to 30% being singletons. The sample was blood. These receptors all come from a man between 35 and 55 years old with Graves' hyperthyroidism that later progressed to Graves' ophthalmopathy. Both conserved end residues are part of each CDR3. The order of the fields is J gene, D gene, V gene, clone size, CDR3 DNA, CDR3 protein. A D gene is named only where the DNA matches it firmly. Not every row has a clone size; where given, it reads once, few, many or a size class.

J gene: TRBJ1-5
D gene: NA
V gene: TRBV7-9
clone size: NA
CDR3 DNA: TGTGCCAGCAGCTTAGCAGTTAACGGGGTGCCCCAGCATTTT
CDR3 protein: CASSLAVNGVPQHF

J gene: TRBJ1-1
D gene: NA
V gene: TRBV12-3/TRBV12-4
clone size: NA
CDR3 DNA: TGTGCCAGCAACCGGGGAATCCGTACTGAAGCTTTCTTT
CDR3 protein: CASNRGIRTEAFF

J gene: TRBJ1-5
D gene: TRBD1
V gene: TRBV6-2/TRBV6-3
clone size: many
CDR3 DNA: TGTGCCAGCAGTTACTCCTACCGACAGGGCAGACCCAATCAGCCCCAGCATTTT
CDR3 protein: CASSYSYRQGRPNQPQHF

J gene: TRBJ1-2
D gene: NA
V gene: TRBV6-5
clone size: many
CDR3 DNA: TGTGCCAGCAGATGGACAGATCATGGCTACACCTTC
CDR3 protein: CASRWTDHGYTF

J gene: TRBJ1-2
D gene: NA
V gene: TRBV6-2/TRBV6-3
clone size: NA
CDR3 DNA: TGTGCCAGCAACGACCCTAACTATGGCTACACCTTC
CDR3 protein: CASNDPNYGYTF

J gene: TRBJ2-5
D gene: TRBD2
V gene: TRBV12-3/TRBV12-4
clone size: NA
CDR3 DNA: TGTGCCAGCAGTTCCTTTAGCGGGAGCGGCGGCGAGACCCAGTACTTC
CDR3 protein: CASSSFSGSGGETQYF

J gene: TRBJ2-2
D gene: TRBD1
V gene: TRBV15
clone size: many
CDR3 DNA: TGTGCCACCAGCAGGAGACAGGGGGGCACCGGGGAGCTGTTTTTT
CDR3 protein: CATSRRQGGTGELFF

J gene: TRBJ2-7
D gene: TRBD1
V gene: TRBV10-3
clone size: once
CDR3 DNA: TGTGCCATCAGTCCGGGACAGGGGGTCTACGAGCAGTACTTC
CDR3 protein: CAISPGQGVYEQYF

J gene: TRBJ2-7
D gene: TRBD2
V gene: TRBV7-6
clone size: many
CDR3 DNA: TGTGCCAGCAGCTTAGGCGCGGGACTAGCTAGGTCCGAGCAGTACTTC
CDR3 protein: CASSLGAGLARSEQYF

J gene: TRBJ2-7
D gene: TRBD2
V gene: TRBV29-1
clone size: many
CDR3 DNA: TGCAGCGTTGGGTGGCCCTCGGGGGGGCAGTACTTC
CDR3 protein: CSVGWPSGGQYF

J gene: TRBJ2-7
D gene: TRBD2
V gene: TRBV12-3/TRBV12-4
clone size: many
CDR3 DNA: TGTGCCAGCAGTGAACCGGGACTAGCGGTATACGAGCAGTACTTC
CDR3 protein: CASSEPGLAVYEQYF

J gene: TRBJ1-2
D gene: TRBD1
V gene: TRBV29-1
clone size: many
CDR3 DNA: TGCAGCGTGGTTACAGGGGTTGGCTACACCTTC
CDR3 protein: CSVVTGVGYTF

J gene: TRBJ2-7
D gene: TRBD2
V gene: TRBV6-5
clone size: NA
CDR3 DNA: TGTGCCAGCAGTACTAGCGGGAGCCCCGAGCAGTACTTC
CDR3 protein: CASSTSGSPEQYF

J gene: TRBJ1-5
D gene: TRBD1
V gene: TRBV12-3/TRBV12-4
clone size: few
CDR3 DNA: TGTGCCAGCAGGGGAGCCGGGACAGGACGTCAGCCCCAGCATTTT
CDR3 protein: CASRGAGTGRQPQHF

J gene: TRBJ2-7
D gene: NA
V gene: TRBV7-2
clone size: many
CDR3 DNA: TGTGCCAGCAGCACATGGGGGTACGAGCAGTACTTC
CDR3 protein: CASSTWGYEQYF

J gene: TRBJ1-3
D gene: NA
V gene: TRBV9
clone size: many
CDR3 DNA: TGTGCCAGCAGCGTAGCCGGGACCCGTGGCACCATATATTTT
CDR3 protein: CASSVAGTRGTIYF

J gene: TRBJ2-7
D gene: TRBD2
V gene: TRBV6-5
clone size: many
CDR3 DNA: TGTGCCAGCAGTTACTCGGGCGGGAGCGTCCCGGGAGGGGAGCAGTACTTC
CDR3 protein: CASSYSGGSVPGGEQYF

J gene: TRBJ2-2
D gene: TRBD2
V gene: TRBV7-3
clone size: many
CDR3 DNA: TGTGCCAGCAGCCCAACAGCGGGAGAGAGCACCGGGGAGCTGTTTTTT
CDR3 protein: CASSPTAGESTGELFF

J gene: TRBJ2-7
D gene: TRBD2
V gene: TRBV18
clone size: many
CDR3 DNA: TGTGCCAGCTCACCCTGGACTAGCAAGGGCGAGCAGTACTTC
CDR3 protein: CASSPWTSKGEQYF

J gene: TRBJ1-1
D gene: NA
V gene: TRBV28
clone size: NA
CDR3 DNA: TGTGCCAGCAGCAGTTTGTATGATCGGGGGGGTGGCACTGAAGCTTTCTTT
CDR3 protein: CASSSLYDRGGGTEAFF

J gene: TRBJ2-5
D gene: NA
V gene: TRBV27
clone size: many
CDR3 DNA: TGTGCCAGCAGTTTGGGGCAGGGGGAGACCCAGTACTTC
CDR3 protein: CASSLGQGETQYF

J gene: TRBJ1-6
D gene: NA
V gene: TRBV10-3
clone size: many
CDR3 DNA: TGTGCCATCACCCACCAAAGAGGGTCACCCCTCCACTTT
CDR3 protein: CAITHQRGSPLHF

J gene: TRBJ1-5
D gene: TRBD1
V gene: TRBV12-3/TRBV12-4
clone size: many
CDR3 DNA: TGTGCCAGCAGTTTAGGACAGGGGTTAGGTCAGCCCCAGCATTTT
CDR3 protein: CASSLGQGLGQPQHF

J gene: TRBJ2-7
D gene: TRBD1
V gene: TRBV6-1
clone size: NA
CDR3 DNA: TGTGCCAGCAGTGAAGAGTGGGACAGACCCTACGAGCAGTACTTC
CDR3 protein: CASSEEWDRPYEQYF

J gene: TRBJ2-2
D gene: TRBD1
V gene: TRBV6-4
clone size: many
CDR3 DNA: TGTGCCAGCAGTGACTCGGGACAGTTTAACACCGGGGAGCTGTTTTTT
CDR3 protein: CASSDSGQFNTGELFF

J gene: TRBJ2-7
D gene: TRBD2
V gene: TRBV7-9
clone size: many
CDR3 DNA: TGTGCCAGCAGCTCAGCGGGACCCAGCTCCTACGAGCAGTACTTC
CDR3 protein: CASSSAGPSSYEQYF

J gene: TRBJ2-2
D gene: NA
V gene: TRBV27
clone size: few
CDR3 DNA: TGTGCCAGCACCTCTTTCGGAGCGAACACCGGGGAGCTGTTTTTT
CDR3 protein: CASTSFGANTGELFF

J gene: TRBJ2-7
D gene: TRBD2
V gene: TRBV24-1
clone size: few
CDR3 DNA: TGTGCCACCAGTGATTTGGGGACTAGCGGGAGAAACGAGCAGTACTTC
CDR3 protein: CATSDLGTSGRNEQYF

J gene: TRBJ1-5
D gene: NA
V gene: TRBV12-3/TRBV12-4
clone size: many
CDR3 DNA: TGTGCCAGCAGTTTGGGGCAACTACAGCCCCAGCATTTT
CDR3 protein: CASSLGQLQPQHF

J gene: TRBJ1-2
D gene: NA
V gene: TRBV19
clone size: many
CDR3 DNA: TGTGCCAGTACCTCTTCTAACTATGGCTACACCTTC
CDR3 protein: CASTSSNYGYTF

J gene: TRBJ1-5
D gene: NA
V gene: TRBV6-1
clone size: many
CDR3 DNA: TGTGCCAGCAGTGAATGGGGGGTCAATCAGCCCCAGCATTTT
CDR3 protein: CASSEWGVNQPQHF

J gene: TRBJ2-7
D gene: NA
V gene: TRBV5-1
clone size: many
CDR3 DNA: TGCGCCAGCAGCTTGTCGAGCTACTACGAGCAGTACTTC
CDR3 protein: CASSLSSYYEQYF

J gene: TRBJ2-5
D gene: NA
V gene: TRBV20-1
clone size: NA
CDR3 DNA: TGCAGTGCTAGAGTAGCGCCTCGTGAGACCCAGTACTTC
CDR3 protein: CSARVAPRETQYF

J gene: TRBJ1-1
D gene: NA
V gene: TRBV6-5
clone size: NA
CDR3 DNA: TGTGCCAGCAGTTACTCGAATGCGGGCACTGAAGCTTTCTTT
CDR3 protein: CASSYSNAGTEAFF

J gene: TRBJ1-1
D gene: NA
V gene: TRBV6-5
clone size: many
CDR3 DNA: TGTGCCAGCAGTTATTCCGGACAGATGAACACTGAAGCTTTCTTT
CDR3 protein: CASSYSGQMNTEAFF

J gene: TRBJ2-4
D gene: NA
V gene: TRBV27
clone size: few
CDR3 DNA: TGTGCCAGCAGCCGGAACACGGTAGCCAAAAACATTCAGTACTTC
CDR3 protein: CASSRNTVAKNIQYF

J gene: TRBJ1-2
D gene: NA
V gene: TRBV6-5
clone size: once
CDR3 DNA: TGTGCCAGCAGTTCACGGACAATAGGGGATGGCTACACCTTC
CDR3 protein: CASSSRTIGDGYTF

J gene: TRBJ1-5
D gene: TRBD1
V gene: TRBV20-1
clone size: many
CDR3 DNA: TGCAGTGCTAGATCCGACAGGGACAATCAGCCCCAGCATTTT
CDR3 protein: CSARSDRDNQPQHF

J gene: TRBJ2-7
D gene: NA
V gene: TRBV11-2
clone size: NA
CDR3 DNA: TGTGCCAGCAGCTTACAGGGGAACGACGAGCAGTACTTC
CDR3 protein: CASSLQGNDEQYF

J gene: TRBJ2-7
D gene: TRBD1
V gene: TRBV6-5
clone size: many
CDR3 DNA: TGTGCCAGCAGCCCCGGGACAGGGCAAGTCTACGAGCAGTACTTC
CDR3 protein: CASSPGTGQVYEQYF

J gene: TRBJ2-2
D gene: NA
V gene: TRBV30
clone size: NA
CDR3 DNA: TGTGCCTGGAGTGTACACACCGGGGAGCTGTTTTTT
CDR3 protein: CAWSVHTGELFF

J gene: TRBJ1-1
D gene: NA
V gene: TRBV20-1
clone size: many
CDR3 DNA: TGCAGTGCTCCTCCCCCCAATGGGGGGAACACTGAAGCTTTCTTT
CDR3 protein: CSAPPPNGGNTEAFF

J gene: TRBJ1-1
D gene: NA
V gene: TRBV19
clone size: few
CDR3 DNA: TGTGCCAGTAGTATAGATCTATGGGGGGACGCTTTCTTT
CDR3 protein: CASSIDLWGDAFF

J gene: TRBJ2-5
D gene: NA
V gene: TRBV19
clone size: many
CDR3 DNA: TGTGCCAGTAGCTCCGGACCGAGTCGACCGTACTTC
CDR3 protein: CASSSGPSRPYF

J gene: TRBJ2-5
D gene: TRBD1
V gene: TRBV6-5
clone size: many
CDR3 DNA: TGTGCCAGCCAAAAGGGACAGGGGCAAGAGACCCAGTACTTC
CDR3 protein: CASQKGQGQETQYF

J gene: TRBJ2-7
D gene: NA
V gene: TRBV11-1
clone size: many
CDR3 DNA: TGTGCCAGCAGCCCAAGCGTGCGAGGCGAGCAGTACTTC
CDR3 protein: CASSPSVRGEQYF

J gene: TRBJ1-1
D gene: NA
V gene: TRBV7-9
clone size: many
CDR3 DNA: TGTGCCAGCAGCCAAACGGGGCTAACTGAAGCTTTCTTT
CDR3 protein: CASSQTGLTEAFF

J gene: TRBJ1-1
D gene: TRBD1
V gene: TRBV10-3
clone size: many
CDR3 DNA: TGTGCCATCAGAGAGGGGGCCGGCACTGAAGCTTTCTTT
CDR3 protein: CAIREGAGTEAFF

J gene: TRBJ2-7
D gene: NA
V gene: TRBV6-2/TRBV6-3
clone size: many
CDR3 DNA: TGTGCCAGCAGTGCTCTCTCCACCTACGAGCAGTACTTC
CDR3 protein: CASSALSTYEQYF

J gene: TRBJ1-2
D gene: NA
V gene: TRBV12-3/TRBV12-4
clone size: many
CDR3 DNA: TGTGCCAGCAGTTTACTGGACAGACAGGGCTACACCTTC
CDR3 protein: CASSLLDRQGYTF

J gene: TRBJ2-7
D gene: NA
V gene: TRBV11-2
clone size: NA
CDR3 DNA: TGTGCCAGCAGCTTTGAGGGGAACAGGGCTCTACCCTACGAGCAGTACTTC
CDR3 protein: CASSFEGNRALPYEQYF

J gene: TRBJ2-5
D gene: NA
V gene: TRBV9
clone size: many
CDR3 DNA: TGTGCCAGCAGCGTAGGCCAAAGCGGGACCCAGTACTTC
CDR3 protein: CASSVGQSGTQYF

J gene: TRBJ2-5
D gene: NA
V gene: TRBV2
clone size: NA
CDR3 DNA: TGTGCCAGCAGTGAATTTGTGGGGGAGACCCAGTACTTC
CDR3 protein: CASSEFVGETQYF

J gene: TRBJ2-5
D gene: TRBD1
V gene: TRBV5-1
clone size: NA
CDR3 DNA: TGCGCCAGCAGCTTGGAGGTCAGGGGGCAAGAGACCCAGTACTTC
CDR3 protein: CASSLEVRGQETQYF

J gene: TRBJ2-5
D gene: TRBD2
V gene: TRBV4-2
clone size: NA
CDR3 DNA: TGTGCCAGCAGCCAAGAAGAACCAGGGGCTAGCGGGATGGAGACCCAGTACTTC
CDR3 protein: CASSQEEPGASGMETQYF